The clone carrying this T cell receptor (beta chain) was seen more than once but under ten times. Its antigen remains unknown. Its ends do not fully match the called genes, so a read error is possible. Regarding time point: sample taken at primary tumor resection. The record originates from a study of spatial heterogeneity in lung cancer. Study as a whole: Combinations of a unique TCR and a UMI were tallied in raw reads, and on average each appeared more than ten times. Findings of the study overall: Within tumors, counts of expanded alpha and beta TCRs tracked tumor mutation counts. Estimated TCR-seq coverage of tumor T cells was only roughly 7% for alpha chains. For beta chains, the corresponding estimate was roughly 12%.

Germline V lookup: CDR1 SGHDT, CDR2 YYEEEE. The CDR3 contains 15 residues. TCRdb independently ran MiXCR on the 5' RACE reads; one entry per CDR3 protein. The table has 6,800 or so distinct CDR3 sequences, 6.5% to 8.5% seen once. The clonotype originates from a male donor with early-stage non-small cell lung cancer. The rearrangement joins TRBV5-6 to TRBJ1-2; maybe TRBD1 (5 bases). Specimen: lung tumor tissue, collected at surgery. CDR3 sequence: CVSRVYSVYGYGYTF. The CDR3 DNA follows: TGTGTCAGCAGGGTTTATTCCGTTTACGGCTATGGCTACACCTTC.